The next 2 T cell receptor beta chains were all read from a single sample in a study of CD8 T cells in Susac syndrome. Random-hexamer reverse transcription was applied to about 0.5 to 1 ug RNA. TCRdb independently ran MiXCR on the immunoSEQ multiplex PCR reads; one entry per CDR3 protein. The sample yields about 440,000 distinct CDR3 sequences, 75% to 90% seen once. What was sequenced was CD8+ T cells from PBMCs. All receptors derive from a human donor with multiple sclerosis.

This CDR3 reads CASSQDRAGTGELFF. As DNA, the CDR3 is TGCGCCAGCAGCCAAGATCGGGCAGGGACCGGGGAGCTGTTTTTT. The gene calls are TRBV4-1 and TRBJ2-2, with D perhaps TRBD1 (5 bases). Germline CDR1 and CDR2: MGHRA and YSYEKL. The length of the CDR3 is 15 residues. V lost 0 bases to trimming and J lost 5 bases, with 10 bases between them.

This clonotype was detected only once. The rearrangement joins TRBV30 to TRBJ2-7; 8 nucleotides align to TRBD1. The V gene end was trimmed by 3 bases and the J gene end by 5 bases; junction bases not matched to a gene: 6. Germline values: CDR1 GTSNPN, CDR2 SVGIG (reference sequence). The CDR3 consists of 13 residues. As DNA, the CDR3 is TGTGCCTGGAGCGAGGGACAGGCACACGAGCAGTACTTC. It codes for CAWSEGQAHEQYF.